Presented here are 13 T cell receptor beta chains from one specimen sequenced in a study of blood T cells in healthy people across ages. The second PCR ran roughly 7 to 12 cycles with a sample-barcoded 5' primer and J-beta primers. TCRdb called the 5' RACE reads again in MiXCR, with one record for every CDR3 protein. The profile covers hundreds of thousands of distinct CDR3 sequences, with approximately 40% appearing a single time and about 32% taken by the ten largest. The sequenced sample was blood. The receptors come from an older man in good health.

This clonotype was observed a few times. CDR3 loop: CASSEVQAAGWGQFF. The CDR3 nucleotides read TGTGCCAGCAGTGAAGTGCAGGCCGCGGGGTGGGGGCAGTTCTTC. The chain links TRBV6-1 to TRBJ2-1; a weak D match, TRBD2 (6 bases). The CDR3 is 15 residues long. The ends were cut back, 1 base at V and 12 bases at J, with 19 bases in the middle. Germline CDR1 reads MNHNS; CDR2 reads SASEGT.

V is TRBV7-9 and J is TRBJ2-5; 12 bases map to TRBD2. This CDR3 contains 15 residues. Germline V gives CDR1 SEHNR, CDR2 FQNEAQ (reference sequence). After removal of 5 bases from V and 2 bases from J, the junction contained 3 bases not matched to a gene. Written as DNA, the CDR3 is TGTGCCAGCAGCCGTGGGACTAGCGGGCAAGAGACCCAGTACTTC. Translation: CASSRGTSGQETQYF.

With respect to this clonotype: This may come from a read error, since a much larger clone is one base off. The CDR3 nucleotides read TGTGCCAGCAGCTTACCGGACGGAACCTACGAGCAGTACTTC. Translating it yields CASSLPDGTYEQYF. The chain carries TRBV7-2 and TRBJ2-7; D is uncertain. The CDR3 totals 14 residues. Per germline, CDR1 SGHTA and CDR2 FQGNSA. V was cut by 2 bases and J by 2 bases, with 10 bases left in between.

The chain recombines TRBV20-1 with TRBJ2-6; 8 nucleotides match TRBD2. The CDR3 has 15 amino acids. In germline, CDR1 is DFQATT, CDR2 SNEGSKA (reference sequence). J gave up 3 bases and V 6 bases, and 7 bases lay outside the gene matches. In DNA, the CDR3 is TGCAGTGCGGGCGGGGGGTCGGGTGGGGCCAACGTCCTGACTTTC. As protein: CSAGGGSGGANVLTF.

This clonotype came up a few times. The chain recombines TRBV6-1 with TRBJ1-6; a weak D match, TRBD1 (5 bases). Germline V CDR1 and CDR2: MNHNS, SASEGT. CDR3 length: 17 residues. Trimming took off 5 bases at V and 6 bases at J, with 20 bases between the two ends. For the CDR3, the DNA is TGTGCCAGCAGTACCGGGACGGCTGCAAGCTCTAATTCACCCCTCCACTTT. It is translated as CASSTGTAASSNSPLHF.

This clonotype was detected a few times. V usage is TRBV25-1 and J usage is TRBJ2-3; 10 bases match TRBD2. This CDR3 is built from 18 residues. The germline gives CDR1 MGHDK, CDR2 SYGVNS. Trimming at V came to 5 bases and at J to 8 bases, leaving 19 bases not matched to a gene. The CDR3 DNA is TGTGCCAGCAGTCCGAAGGGGGCTAGCGGGGGAATAATTGGTACGCAGTATTTT. Protein: CASSPKGASGGIIGTQYF.

Worth noting for this clonotype: Germline is not matched at one junction end, which may reflect a read error. V gene TRBV7-2 combines with J gene TRBJ1-4; TRBD1 is a possible D gene (6 bases). Germline V gene data show CDR1 as SGHTA and CDR2 as FQGNSA. This CDR3 is 15 amino acids long. The CDR3 DNA follows: TGTGCCAGCAGCTTAAATTCAGGGGACGTCGAAAGACTGTTTTTT. Its protein is CASSLNSGDVERLFF.

The J gene is TRBJ2-5, the V gene TRBV3-1, with 9 bases lining up with TRBD1. J gave up 4 bases and V 2 bases, and 11 bases lay outside the gene matches. The CDR3 is 17 amino acids. CDR1 and CDR2 (germline): LGHDT, YNNKEL (reference sequence). CDR3 nucleotide sequence: TGTGCCAGCAGCCAACACAAGACGGGACAGGGCGGAGAGACCCAGTACTTC. Its protein product is CASSQHKTGQGGETQYF.

This sequence joins TRBV10-3 and TRBJ2-5; 11 bases match TRBD2. Germline-derived CDR1 and CDR2 are ENHRY and SYGVKD. The CDR3 loop spans 14 amino acids. V lost 10 bases to trimming and J lost 11 bases; unmatched junction nucleotides: 15. The CDR3 sequence is CATSTSGEGNEQYF. The CDR3 region has the DNA TGTGCCACCTCGACTAGCGGGGAAGGTAATGAGCAGTACTTC.

The J gene is TRBJ2-5, the V gene TRBV28, with unresolved D. CDR3 length: 15 amino acids. Trimming removed 5 bases at V and 2 bases at J, with 15 bases between. Per the germline V gene, CDR1 is MDHEN and CDR2 is SYDVKM. The CDR3 sequence is CASSHLNDGQETQYF. In DNA form, the CDR3 reads TGTGCCAGCAGTCACCTAAACGACGGTCAAGAGACCCAGTACTTC.

V is TRBV5-1 and J is TRBJ1-2; D remains unclear. Trimming cost V 0 bases and J 7 bases, with 10 bases left between them. The CDR3 consists of 13 residues. CDR1 is SGHRS, CDR2 YFSETQ, per germline. CDR3 nucleotide sequence: TGCGCCAGCAGCTTGGATCGAGACCTTGGCTACACCTTC. It specifies CASSLDRDLGYTF.

This clonotype has at least ten counts. The rearrangement uses TRBV29-1 and TRBJ2-1; D may be TRBD2 (5 bases). This CDR3 is built from 15 residues. The germline gives CDR1 SQVTM, CDR2 ANQGSEA. The V gene lost 3 bases and the J gene lost 6 bases, with 18 bases spanning the gap. The CDR3 is CSVDSVSGVANEQFF. The CDR3 bases are TGCAGCGTTGATAGCGTTTCTGGGGTGGCCAATGAGCAGTTCTTC.

The V and J genes are TRBV7-6 and TRBJ2-7; 7 bases match TRBD2. J gave up 3 bases and V 7 bases, and 6 bases lay outside the gene matches. Germline V gives CDR1 SGHVS, CDR2 FNYEAQ. The CDR3 length is 13 residues. The chain's CDR3 is CASTVGGGYEQYF. The CDR3 region has the DNA TGTGCCAGCACCGTGGGGGGGGGCTACGAGCAGTACTTC.